A single sample gave rise to the 21 T cell receptor beta chains below, sequenced in a study of T cell clonality in common variable immunodeficiency (dated by TCRdb to between 2014 and 2017). General conclusions and limits of the study: CVID TCRbeta sequences were reported to have fewer deletions and N-nucleotide insertions and to lack highly modified clones with 13 or more V deletions.

No antigen is known for these receptors. Library prep was done by the immunoSEQ multiplex PCR assay. This is the immuneACCESS table as TCRdb keeps it, with only in-frame sequences that have V and J called. A part of the clones is gone; compared with another copy, unresolved V genes explain less than half, and the rest is unexplained. The sample counts roughly 34,000 clones, each observed more than once. The top ten clones comprise approximately 6.8% of the sample. The specimen was peripheral blood mononuclear cells. These receptors came from a human donor with common variable immunodeficiency.

The table lists this clone with a few counts. The CDR3 end falls 3 residues outside the read, so it is completed with the germline J gene. This chain joins TRBV6-1 and TRBJ1-5, with 7 nucleotides matching TRBD1. This CDR3 has 18 amino acids. J lost 0 bases, V lost 0 bases, and 8 bases had no gene match. Germline V gene data show CDR1 as MNHNS and CDR2 as SASEGT. The DNA read from the CDR3 is TGTGCCAGCAGTGAAGCAGGGGGCTTTTCGTATAGCAATCAGCCC. Translation gives CASSEAGGFSYSNQP. The full CDR3 protein is CASSEAGGFSYSNQPQHF.

On this clone: The read is 3 residues too short to cover the CDR3 end, so that end is filled in from the germline J gene. The rearrangement uses TRBV13 and TRBJ1-5; D is ambiguous. CDR1 is PRHDT, CDR2 FYEKMQ, per germline (reference sequence). The CDR3 runs 13 residues. The V and J ends lost 4 bases and 4 bases respectively, with 8 bases between them. The CDR3 spells CASSSRGNQPQHF. The CDR3 DNA, read in part, is TGTGCCAGCAGCTCCCGGGGAAATCAGCCC.

This clone was seen repeatedly, ten times or more. The read ends 3 residues shy of where the CDR3 ends; the end is completed using the germline J gene. This chain links TRBV13 with TRBJ2-7; TRBD2 is a possible D gene (5 bases). This CDR3 is built from 15 residues. The V gene lost 4 bases and the J gene lost 0 bases, with 13 bases spanning the gap. Germline CDR1 reads PRHDT; CDR2 reads FYEKMQ (reference sequence). The CDR3 DNA, read in part, is TGTGCCAGCAGCTCCAGCGGACGAGGCTCCTACGAG. Translated: CASSSSGRGSYE. The whole CDR3 sequence is CASSSSGRGSYEQYF.

Only a few counts were recorded for this clone. The read ends 3 residues before the CDR3 terminus; that terminus is restored from the germline J gene. This chain links TRBV7-3 with TRBJ2-1, with 10 bases lining up with TRBD2. The V gene end was trimmed by 4 bases and the J gene end by 6 bases; junction bases not matched to a gene: 6. This CDR3 comprises 15 residues. Germline-derived CDR1 and CDR2 are SGHTA and FQGTGA. CDR3 protein: CASSSGTSAGNEQFF. CDR3 DNA (partial): TGTGCCAGCAGCTCGGGGACTAGCGCAGGCAATGAG.

The sample holds many counts of this clone. The sequenced part of the CDR3 DNA is TGTGCCAGCAGCTTCCCGGGACAGGGGAGGAATGAG. Translating it yields CASSFPGQGRNE. The whole CDR3 sequence reads CASSFPGQGRNEQFF. This chain connects TRBV11-2 to TRBJ2-1; 10 bases match TRBD1. The CDR3 end falls 3 residues outside the read, so it is completed with the germline J gene. CDR3 length equals 15 residues. Trimming cost V 3 bases and J 7 bases; bases outside gene matches: 6. Germline lookup yields CDR1 SGHAT and CDR2 FQNNGV.

The sequenced part of the CDR3 DNA is TGTGCCAGCAGCTCTATAGCGGGGGGGGGCTACACAGATACG. This sequence encodes CASSSIAGGGYTDT. The complete CDR3 sequence is CASSSIAGGGYTDTQYF. The gene calls are TRBV7-3 and TRBJ2-3; 11 positions match TRBD2. The read comes to an end 3 residues before the CDR3 does, leaving the germline J gene to fill in the end. The CDR3 sequence is 17 residues long. Germline V lookup: CDR1 SGHTA, CDR2 FQGTGA. The ends lost 4 bases at V and 2 bases at J; junction bases unmatched: 8. Drawing the rest from reference TRBV7-3 and TRBJ2-3, the complete variable domain is GAGVSQTPSNKVTEKGKYVELRCDPISGHTALYWYRQSLGQGPEFLIYFQGTGAADDSGLPNDRFFAVRPEGSVSTLKIQRTERGDSAVYLCASSSIAGGGYTDTQYFGPGTRLTVL.

This clone was observed many times. The read falls 3 residues short of the CDR3 end, and the missing part is taken from the germline J gene. The rearrangement joins TRBV7-9 to TRBJ2-3; D is perhaps TRBD1 (6 bases). Germline values: CDR1 SEHNR, CDR2 FQNEAQ (reference sequence). Between the trimmed V and J ends, which lost 1 base and 3 bases, there was a span of 11 bases. The CDR3 runs to 15 residues. CDR3 sequence: CASSLGLTGTDTQYF. The sequenced part of the CDR3 DNA is TGTGCCAGCAGCTTAGGGTTGACAGGTACAGATACG.

The table lists this clone with many counts. The read ends 3 residues early relative to the CDR3; the germline J gene fills the gap. The rearrangement joins TRBV7-2 to TRBJ2-3; the match to TRBD2 covers 9 bases. Germline CDR1 is SGHTA and CDR2 is FQGNSA. This CDR3 contains 15 residues. V was clipped by 5 bases and J by 4 bases; unmatched bases: 7. The covered CDR3 bases are TGTGCCAGCAGCCGCTCTAGCGGGGCGGCAGATACG. Its translation: CASSRSSGAADT. The full CDR3 is CASSRSSGAADTQYF. Full variable domain (outside the CDR3, taken from reference TRBV7-2 and TRBJ2-3): GAGVSQSPSNKVTEKGKDVELRCDPISGHTALYWYRQSLGQGLEFLIYFQGNSAPDKSGLPSDRFSAERTGGSVSTLTIQRTQQEDSAVYLCASSRSSGAADTQYFGPGTRLTVL.

This clone has more than one count but fewer than ten. The CDR3 end is not reached by the read, which stops 3 residues before it; the germline J gene fills it in. The rearrangement uses TRBV7-3 and TRBJ2-1; TRBD2 matches 11 bases. Germline CDR1 SGHTA, CDR2 FQGTGA. J lost 5 bases, V lost 5 bases, and 5 bases had no gene match. The CDR3 is 15 amino acids. CDR3 residues: CASSRASGRNNEQFF. The sequenced part of the CDR3 DNA is TGTGCCAGCAGCCGAGCTAGCGGGAGGAACAATGAG.

The table lists this clone with a few counts. The observed sequence ends 3 residues before the CDR3 terminus, with the missing tail filled in from the germline J gene. The V gene is TRBV5-1, the J gene TRBJ1-3, with 8 bases matching TRBD1. CDR3 size: 15 residues. With V trimmed by 3 bases and J by 4 bases, 6 bases remained unmatched. Per the germline V gene, CDR1 is SGHRS and CDR2 is YFSETQ. CDR3 protein: CASSSGTGSGNTIYF. The CDR3 DNA, read in part, is TGCGCCAGCAGCTCCGGGACAGGTTCCGGAAACACC.

By proportion, this clone is medium-sized. Read sequence stops 3 residues before the CDR3 end, and the germline J gene provides the missing end. The V gene is TRBV18, the J gene TRBJ1-5; 12 positions agree with TRBD1. Per germline, CDR1 KGHSH and CDR2 LQKENI. Losses at the gene ends were 6 bases for V and 0 bases for J; bases not matched to a gene: 9. CDR3 length equals 18 residues. The CDR3 sequence is CASSPWGQGADSNQPQHF. The part of the CDR3 DNA that was read is TGTGCCAGCTCCCCGTGGGGACAGGGGGCGGATAGCAATCAGCCC. Drawing the rest from reference TRBV18 and TRBJ1-5, the complete variable domain is NAGVMQNPRHLVRRRGQEARLRCSPMKGHSHVYWYRQLPEEGLKFMVYLQKENIIDESGMPKERFSAEFPKEGPSILRIQQVVRGDSAAYFCASSPWGQGADSNQPQHFGDGTRLSIL.

This clone occurred a few times. The read ends 3 residues shy of where the CDR3 ends; the end is completed using the germline J gene. V gene TRBV20-1 combines with J gene TRBJ2-3; 11 bases map to TRBD2. Germline CDR1 is DFQATT and CDR2 is SNEGSKA (reference sequence). V trimming: 5 bases; J trimming: 6 bases; junction bases outside the gene matches: 10. The CDR3 length is 15 residues. The CDR3 bases that were read are TGCAGTGCTGACGGGACTAGCGGAGGGGGGGATACG. Encoded protein: CSADGTSGGGDT. The entire CDR3 protein is CSADGTSGGGDTQYF.

This clone was recorded many times. The read halts 3 residues ahead of the CDR3 end, with the missing end drawn from the germline J gene. The rearrangement joins TRBV18 to TRBJ2-5, with D unclear. CDR3 length equals 12 residues. Looked up from germline, CDR1 is KGHSH and CDR2 is LQKENI. The germline V and J ends were trimmed by 8 bases and 5 bases, with 12 bases remaining between them. CDR3 DNA (partial): TGTGCCAGCACCCCAGGCCGGGAGACC. Translation gives CASTPGRET. The entire CDR3 is CASTPGRETQYF.

Ten or more counts support this clone. The read finishes 3 residues shy of the CDR3 end, and the germline J gene is used to complete it. The genes are TRBV19 and TRBJ2-7; 12 bases fit TRBD1. J was trimmed by 4 bases and V by 6 bases; bases with no gene match: 4. This CDR3 comprises 14 residues. The germline V gene has CDR1 LNHDA and CDR2 SQIVND (reference sequence). The covered CDR3 bases are TGTGCCAGTAGCCGGGACAGGGGGCAGTACGAG. It codes for CASSRDRGQYE. The whole CDR3 is CASSRDRGQYEQYF.

This clone was recorded at least ten times. The read gets to within 3 residues of the CDR3 end, and the germline J gene fills in the rest. This chain uses TRBV11-2 with TRBJ2-1; 8 bases agree with TRBD1. V shed 5 bases, J shed 5 bases, and the junction held 5 bases outside the gene matches. CDR1 is SGHAT, CDR2 FQNNGV, per germline. This CDR3 region has 14 residues. The covered CDR3 bases are TGTGCCAGCAGCCGGGACAGGAGAAACAATGAG. Translated: CASSRDRRNNE. The complete CDR3 sequence is CASSRDRRNNEQFF. Full variable domain (outside the CDR3, taken from reference TRBV11-2 and TRBJ2-1): EAGVAQSPRYKIIEKRQSVAFWCNPISGHATLYWYQQILGQGPKLLIQFQNNGVVDDSQLPKDRFSAERLKGVDSTLKIQPAKLEDSAVYLCASSRDRRNNEQFFGPGTRLTVL.

Note on this clone: Read coverage stops 3 residues before the CDR3 terminus; the germline J gene supplies the remainder. The chain links TRBV13 to TRBJ2-4, with 8 positions matching TRBD2. Germline trimming cut 4 bases from V and 1 base from J; bases unmatched to any gene: 9. Germline V gene sequence: CDR1 PRHDT, CDR2 FYEKMQ (reference sequence). The CDR3 has 17 amino acids. The CDR3 loop is CASSYRAGGLAKNIQYF. The sequenced part of the CDR3 DNA is TGTGCCAGCAGCTATAGGGCGGGGGGCCTGGCCAAAAACATT.

This clone was recorded at least ten times. Read sequence stops 3 residues before the CDR3 end, and the germline J gene provides the missing end. The chain has TRBV7-2 and TRBJ1-1; a possible D gene is TRBD1 (6 bases). Trimming took 5 bases from V and 3 from J, leaving 16 bases between them. Per the germline V gene, CDR1 is SGHTA and CDR2 is FQGNSA. The CDR3 is made up of 15 amino acids. CDR3 region: CASSPGQKGDTEAFF. CDR3 DNA (partial): TGTGCCAGCAGCCCGGGACAAAAAGGGGACACTGAA.

This clone was counted many times. The sequenced fragment ends 3 residues before the CDR3 boundary, so the rest is inferred from the germline J gene. The V gene is TRBV29-1, the J gene TRBJ2-3; tentatively, D is TRBD1 or TRBD2 (6 bases each). CDR3 length: 16 amino acids. From germline, CDR1 is SQVTM and CDR2 ANQGSEA. V lost 4 bases, J lost 3 bases, and 20 bases lay in between. CDR3 DNA (partial): TGCAGCGTTGTACACGGAGGGCCAGGGGAGACAGATACG. Protein: CSVVHGGPGETDT. The entire CDR3 sequence reads CSVVHGGPGETDTQYF.

This clone occurred a few times. The read stops 3 residues short of the end of the CDR3; the missing end is completed from the germline J gene. The chain is built from TRBV7-8 and TRBJ1-2; D possibly corresponds to TRBD1 (6 bases). The CDR3 covers 13 residues. The ends were cut back, 4 bases at V and 7 bases at J, with 13 bases in the middle. Germline V gene sequence: CDR1 SGHVS, CDR2 FQNEAQ. The DNA read from the CDR3 is TGTGCCAGCAGCTGGTACAGGGCTAGTGGC. This gives the protein CASSWYRASG. The full CDR3 sequence reads CASSWYRASGYTF.

This clone was recorded many times. The read comes to an end 3 residues before the CDR3 does, leaving the germline J gene to fill in the end. This rearrangement joins TRBV20-1 to TRBJ2-1, with D maybe TRBD2 (5 bases). Germline CDR1 is DFQATT and CDR2 is SNEGSKA (reference sequence). V was pared by 3 bases and J by 8 bases, with 14 bases between. The CDR3 length is 13 residues. The chain's CDR3 is CSARDWTIHEQFF. Incomplete CDR3 DNA: TGCAGTGCTAGGGACTGGACCATTCATGAG.

This clone has only a few counts. The read stops 3 residues short of the end of the CDR3; the missing end is completed from the germline J gene. This chain connects TRBV11-3 to TRBJ2-5; 7 bases match TRBD1. V gave up 5 bases and J gave up 4 bases; unmatched junction bases: 10. CDR3 size: 15 residues. Germline CDR1 reads SGHNT; CDR2 reads YENEEA. The CDR3: CASSDTGVAGETQYF. CDR3 DNA, as far as it was read: TGTGCCAGCAGCGACACAGGGGTCGCTGGAGAGACC.